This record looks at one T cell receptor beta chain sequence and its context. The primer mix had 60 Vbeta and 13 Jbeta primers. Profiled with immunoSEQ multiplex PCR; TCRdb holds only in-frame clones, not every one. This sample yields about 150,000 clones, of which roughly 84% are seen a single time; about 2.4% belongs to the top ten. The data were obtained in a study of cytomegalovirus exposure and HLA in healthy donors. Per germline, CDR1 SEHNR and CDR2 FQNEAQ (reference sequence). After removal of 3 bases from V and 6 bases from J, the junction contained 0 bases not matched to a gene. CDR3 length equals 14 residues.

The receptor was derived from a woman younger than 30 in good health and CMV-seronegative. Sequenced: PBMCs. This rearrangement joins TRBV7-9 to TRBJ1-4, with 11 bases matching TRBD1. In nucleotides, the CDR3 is TGTGCCAGCAGCTTGGGACAGGGGGATGAAAAACTGTTTTTT. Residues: CASSLGQGDEKLFF.